This T cell receptor beta chain was captured by sequencing in a study of control samples from healthy donors and cancer patients. Germline CDR1 SGHAT, CDR2 FQNNGV. V was clipped by 5 bases and J by 7 bases; unmatched bases: 3. This CDR3 is 15 amino acids long. Some clones are missing from TCRdb's copy, which holds only in-frame ones; the method was immunoSEQ multiplex PCR. In the table there are 90,000 to 120,000 clones, just under 85% of which are singletons. The sequenced sample consisted of blood. The chain recombines TRBV11-2 with TRBJ2-6, with 12 bases matching TRBD1. The receptor comes from a man aged 18 to 29 in good health. The CDR3: CASSPGQGAANVLTF. The CDR3 nucleotides are TGTGCCAGCAGCCCGGGACAGGGGGCCGCCAACGTCCTGACTTTC.